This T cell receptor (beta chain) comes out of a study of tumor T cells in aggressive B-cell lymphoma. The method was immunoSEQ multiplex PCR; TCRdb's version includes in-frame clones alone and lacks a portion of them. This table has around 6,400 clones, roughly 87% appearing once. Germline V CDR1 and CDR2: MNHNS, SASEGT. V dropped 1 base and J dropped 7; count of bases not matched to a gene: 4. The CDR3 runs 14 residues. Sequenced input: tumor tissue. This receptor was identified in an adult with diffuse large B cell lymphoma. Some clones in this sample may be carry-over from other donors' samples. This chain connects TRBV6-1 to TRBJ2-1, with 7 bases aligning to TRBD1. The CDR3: CASSEEVRGNEQFF. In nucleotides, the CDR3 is TGTGCCAGCAGTGAAGAAGTCAGGGGGAATGAGCAGTTCTTC.